This T cell receptor beta chain was found in a study of regulatory T cells in long-lasting Graves disease. Germline CDR1 is MGHRA and CDR2 is YSYEKL. The V gene end was trimmed by 2 bases and the J gene end by 1 base; junction bases not matched to a gene: 7. The CDR3 sequence is 16 residues long. HTBI primers from iRepertoire and Arm-PCR of CDR3 regions yielded the TCR beta libraries. TCRdb reprocessed the multiplex PCR reads via MiXCR and lists one record per CDR3 protein. The table lists 450,000 to 650,000 distinct CDR3 sequences, about 15% of them singletons. This clonotype came up many times. Regarding time point: newly diagnosed GD, antithyroid drugs for less than 3 months. From RNA extracted from PBMCs, the TCR library was made. These data also featured in a second study, about T cells in Graves' hyperthyroidism and ophthalmopathy. This second study notes: In validation, the model predicted ophthalmopathy. These predictions came a median roughly seven months before onset.

This chain links TRBV4-1 with TRBJ1-2; TRBD1 agrees at 7 bases. This specimen was peripheral blood mononuclear cells (PBMCs), taken at new diagnosis, from a patient treated with antithyroid drugs. This TCR derives from a woman aged 40-60 years with Graves disease. The CDR3 DNA reads as TGCGCCAGCAGCCAAAGCGGGACAGTCCTTAACTATGGCTACACCTTC. It yields the protein CASSQSGTVLNYGYTF.